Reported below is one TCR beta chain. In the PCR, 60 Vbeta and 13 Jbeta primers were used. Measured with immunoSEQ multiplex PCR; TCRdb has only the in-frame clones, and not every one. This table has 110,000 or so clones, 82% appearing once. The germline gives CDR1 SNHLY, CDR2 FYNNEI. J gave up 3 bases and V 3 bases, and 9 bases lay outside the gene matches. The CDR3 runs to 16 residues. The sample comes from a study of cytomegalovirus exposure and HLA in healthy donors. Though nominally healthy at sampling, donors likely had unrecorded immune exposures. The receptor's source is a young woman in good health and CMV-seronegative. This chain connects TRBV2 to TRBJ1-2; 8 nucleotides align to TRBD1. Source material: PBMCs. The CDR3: CASSDQGAAKYYGYTF. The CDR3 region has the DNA TGTGCCAGCAGTGATCAGGGGGCCGCAAAATACTATGGCTACACCTTC.